This section outlines one T cell receptor beta chain sequence together with its context. Its antigen is undetermined. The data originate from a study of post-analysis software for immune sequencing data. V shed 4 bases and J shed 5 bases, with 14 bases lying between them. Per the germline V gene, CDR1 is ENHRY and CDR2 is SYGVKD. The CDR3 totals 14 residues. Presence of unique molecular identifiers characterized the TCR beta cDNA libraries. TCRdb fed the PCR reads into MiXCR, producing one record per CDR3 protein. The data contain about 540,000 distinct CDR3 sequences, about a third of them singletons. Study outcomes and limitations: Patients had higher frequencies than controls of four to six TRBV segments, including TRBV5-6, TRBV5-1 and TRBV20-1. Samples from one preparation batch, clustered by F measure, grouped strongly together.

The source of this sequence is a girl under 18 with multiple sclerosis. Sequencing input: blood. V usage is TRBV10-3 and J usage is TRBJ2-5; either TRBD1 or TRBD2 may fit D (5 bases each). The CDR3: CAISGDRGDETQYF. CDR3 nucleotides: TGTGCCATCAGTGGCGACAGAGGGGACGAGACCCAGTACTTC.